This paragraph reports one T cell receptor beta chain. Germline CDR1 SNHLY, CDR2 FYNNEI. The length of the CDR3 is 12 residues. With 10 bases removed from V and 7 bases from J, the gap between germline ends came to 13 bases. The data are from a study of T cell changes during pregnancy in multiple sclerosis. Sequencing used immunoSEQ multiplex PCR; TCRdb keeps in-frame clones, though not all of them. The table records 39,000 or so clones, about 90% of them present only once. This chain joins TRBV2 and TRBJ2-2; D is possibly TRBD1 (5 bases). The clonotype comes from a female donor with multiple sclerosis, enrolled in a pregnancy study. The sample consisted of CD8+ T cells from peripheral blood mononuclear cells, taken before pregnancy. The CDR3 sequence is CATAGFGGELFF. CDR3 nucleotides: TGTGCCACGGCAGGGTTTGGCGGGGAGCTGTTTTTT.